This TCR beta chain stems from a study of Graves' ophthalmopathy and Graves' hyperthyroidism (dated by TCRdb to 2016 to 2018). Background on the whole study: Peripheral blood was collected at initial diagnosis, before any treatment. To tell Graves' ophthalmopathy apart from Graves' hyperthyroidism, and to predict which patients would progress to ophthalmopathy, the study relied on TCR beta repertoire signatures. In total, 135 blood samples were TCR-sequenced: some 43 ophthalmopathy, 75 hyperthyroidism and some 17 hyperthyroidism-to-ophthalmopathy patients. To explore V-J signatures distinguishing ophthalmopathy from hyperthyroidism, a discovery set of 100 patients (43 ophthalmopathy, some 55 stable hyperthyroidism) was enrolled. An independent validation cohort comprised some 19 hyperthyroidism patients and 15 to 17 patients who later progressed from hyperthyroidism to ophthalmopathy. In roughly six hyperthyroidism patients, T-cell repertoires of thyroid tissue and blood were compared. After sampling, hyperthyroidism patients received methimazole starting at 30 mg daily, and ophthalmopathy patients received high-dose intravenous methylprednisolone. The 75 to 100 discovery patients were divided at random into training and test sets in a 7:3 ratio. Results the study describes overall, beyond this receptor: In validation, the model predicted ophthalmopathy progression with about 64% sensitivity and around 72% specificity; approximately 12 predicted patients were CT-confirmed with GO in a median of 6.5 months. The 13-signature model separated ophthalmopathy from stable hyperthyroidism with approximately 85% sensitivity and approximately 83% specificity in cross-validation, and 80%/75% in the test set. Among expanded thyroid clonotypes with frequency above 0.001, most also showed up in blood, which suggests that blood repertoires may reflect the thyroid immune response. No statistical method was used to predetermine the sample size, and group allocation was not hidden from the investigators.

Hyperthyroidism was defined as stable when no progression to ophthalmopathy occurred within 18 months of follow-up. The hyperthyroidism patients were 18 to 65 years old and newly diagnosed, with a disease duration of less than 2 months. Patients were excluded if they had other autoimmune diseases, uncontrolled infections, pregnancy or lactation. Diagnosis relied on clinical symptoms, serum thyroxine, TRAb, thyroid ultrasound and orbital computed tomography. Ficoll-Paque density gradient centrifugation was used to isolate PBMCs from 10 ml of fresh peripheral blood. Total RNA was extracted with Trizol reagent and quality-checked on an Agilent 2100 Bioanalyzer. For repertoire sequencing, the TCR beta CDR3 regions were amplified from RNA transcripts. A first-round RT-PCR used HTBI primers with the Qiagen OneStep RT-PCR kit, followed by a second-round multiplex PCR, size selection and purification. The libraries underwent paired-end sequencing with 100 bp reads on an Illumina HiSeq2000. The original pipeline was this. SOAPnuke was used to process the reads, throwing out any read that had adapters, had uncalled bases, had a mean Phred below 15, or lacked an exact constant-primer or identifier match. COPE v1.2.5 was used to merge the high-quality paired reads. Each unique nucleotide sequence was treated as a clonotype, and MiTCR v1.1 was used to align the clonotypes to the IMGT TRB V, D and J references. Analysis was restricted to V-J combinations with a frequency above 0.0001, which covered 99% to 99.2% of repertoires. For each V-J combination, a TCR clonal expansion and chaos score was defined as F50 clonal expansion divided by the chaos observed in the TCRdist matrix. Features were reduced by Welch's t-statistics and random forest to more than 10 V-J combinations, which fed a naive Bayes classifier. Thyroid-blood repertoire similarity was quantified with the Morisita-Horn index. The public reads were reanalyzed by TCRdb: fastp trimming at Q25, MiXCR alignment, in-frame beta chains only. Every distinct CDR3 protein forms one entry, paired with its most common genes and DNA. These V and J calls originate from TCRdb's pipeline instead of the authors' own analysis. The sample data list 350,000 to 400,000 distinct CDR3 sequences, and approximately 15% of these were observed just once. Of the sample, around 7% falls within the top ten clones.

At least ten counts were recorded for this clonotype. Its antigen has not been determined. Per-base qualities were not stored, and no clone one base away is much larger. Measured from the cysteine to the phenylalanine, the CDR3 is 14 residues long. The kept DNA is CDR3 alone, 42 bases in frame from the first base. Based on the germline V gene, the CDR1 and CDR2 sequences are SGHRS and YFSETQ. V was cut back by 4 bases and J by 8 bases, leaving a gap of 18 bases between them. Material: peripheral blood. The chain was built from TRBV5-1 and TRBJ1-2; TRBD1 is perhaps the D gene, given 6 matching bases. This TCR derives from a woman under 30 with stable Graves' hyperthyroidism. Donor details come from another sample of the same person, matched by shared clones. For the CDR3, the sequence is CASSKGHPLEGYTF. The nucleotide sequence is given as TGCGCCAGCAGCAAGGGACATCCCCTGGAGGGCTACACCTTC. The full variable domain, completed from the reference TRBV5-1 and TRBJ1-2 proteins outside the CDR3, reads KAGVTQTPRYLIKTRGQQVTLSCSPISGHRSVSWYQQTPGQGLQFLFEYFSETQRNKGNFPGRFSGRQFSNSRSEMNVSTLELGDSALYLCASSKGHPLEGYTFGSGTRLTVV.